This TCR beta chain was observed in a study of shared clonotypes between healthy human individuals. Study-wide results and limits: Non-shared clonotypes showed lower generation probabilities than clonotypes common to all four donors.

Concerning this clone: Its cognate antigen is unknown.

Healthy HIV-negative adults with no recent acute infections or vaccinations were recruited as donors. Measured with immunoSEQ multiplex PCR; TCRdb has only the in-frame clones, and not every one. The sample holds approximately 1,500,000 clones, under 99% seen once. Sequencing was performed on naive CD4+ T cells sorted from blood. Subset meaning: CD45RA+ positively selected. This sequence originates from a man aged 25 to 40 in good health.

The CDR3 region is CASSVGTPGNTIYF. In nucleotides, the CDR3 is TGCGCCAGCAGTGTGGGGACGCCTGGAAACACCATATATTTT. The chain links TRBV5-1 to TRBJ1-3, with D possibly matching TRBD1 (5 bases). The CDR3 is 14 residues long. V shed 5 bases and J shed 2 bases, with 11 bases lying between them. CDR1 and CDR2 (germline): SGHRS, YFSETQ.